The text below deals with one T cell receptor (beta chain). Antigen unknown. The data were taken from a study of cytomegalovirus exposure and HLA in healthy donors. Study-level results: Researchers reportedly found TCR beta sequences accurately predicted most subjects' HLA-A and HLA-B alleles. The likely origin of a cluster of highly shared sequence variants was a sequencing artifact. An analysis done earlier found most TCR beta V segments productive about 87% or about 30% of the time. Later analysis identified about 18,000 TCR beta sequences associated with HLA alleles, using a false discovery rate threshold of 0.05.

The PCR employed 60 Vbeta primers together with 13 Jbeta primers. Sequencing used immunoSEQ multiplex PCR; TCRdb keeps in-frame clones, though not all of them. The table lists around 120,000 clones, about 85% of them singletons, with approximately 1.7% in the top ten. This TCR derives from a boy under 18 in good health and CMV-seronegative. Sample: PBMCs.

CDR3 sequence: CASSGQGANYGYTF. The CDR3, as DNA: TGTGCCAGTAGCGGACAGGGGGCGAACTATGGCTACACCTTC. This chain connects TRBV19 to TRBJ1-2, with 11 bases aligning to TRBD1. Trimming removed 6 bases from V and 2 bases from J; junction bases left unmatched: 2. The CDR3 runs 14 residues. Germline V lookup: CDR1 LNHDA, CDR2 SQIVND (reference sequence). Full variable domain (remainder filled in from reference TRBV19 and TRBJ1-2): DGGITQSPKYLFRKEGQNVTLSCEQNLNHDAMYWYRQDPGQGLRLIYYSQIVNDFQKGDIAEGYSVSREKKESFPLTVTSAQKNPTAFYLCASSGQGANYGYTFGSGTRLTVV.